This entry features one TCR beta chain sequence. The data stem from a study of T-cell reconstitution after alpha-beta-depleted transplantation in children. Molecular barcoding with unique molecular identifiers was used for the TCRbeta library. Via MiXCR, TCRdb re-called the PCR reads, giving one row per CDR3 protein. In the table there are around 200,000 distinct CDR3 sequences, roughly 9% of which are singletons. The receptor comes from a human donor who donated a stem cell graft to a child with acute lymphoblastic leukemia. Sequenced here: PBMCs from the stem cell graft donor, sampled from the stem cell graft.

The CDR3 bases are TGTGCCAGCAGCTGGGGGAGGGAGGAGCAGTACTTC. It is translated as CASSWGREEQYF. The gene calls are TRBV7-2 and TRBJ2-7; TRBD2 matches at 7 bases. CDR3 size: 12 residues. Per germline, CDR1 SGHTA and CDR2 FQGNSA. With 4 bases clipped from V and 7 bases from J, the junction kept 4 bases outside the gene matches. Together with reference TRBV7-2 and TRBJ2-7, the CDR3 gives the full variable domain: GAGVSQSPSNKVTEKGKDVELRCDPISGHTALYWYRQSLGQGLEFLIYFQGNSAPDKSGLPSDRFSAERTGGSVSTLTIQRTQQEDSAVYLCASSWGREEQYFGPGTRLTVT.